A single T cell receptor (beta chain) is shown here with its context. The CDR3 is 13 amino acids. Trimming removed 5 bases from V and 7 bases from J, with 11 bases in between. Germline V gene data show CDR1 as MNHEY and CDR2 as SMNVEV (reference sequence). The data derive from a study of shared clonotypes between healthy human individuals. Overall study: Per donor, CD8 memory used one plate, CD8 naive used two, CD4 memory used three and CD4 naive used three.

Generated by immunoSEQ multiplex PCR, the TCRdb table keeps only in-frame clones and is missing some. The table records approximately 2.1 million clones, over 85% of them present only once. The chain employs TRBV27 and TRBJ2-2; D ambiguous. The clonotype was recovered from a man aged 18 to 30 in good health. Some clones in this sample may be carry-over from other donors' samples. Specimen: naive CD4+ T cells from PBMCs. The subset: CD45RA+ positively selected. The CDR3 nucleotides read TGTGCCAGCAGTAAATCGCGCGACGGGGAGCTGTTTTTT. Its translation: CASSKSRDGELFF.